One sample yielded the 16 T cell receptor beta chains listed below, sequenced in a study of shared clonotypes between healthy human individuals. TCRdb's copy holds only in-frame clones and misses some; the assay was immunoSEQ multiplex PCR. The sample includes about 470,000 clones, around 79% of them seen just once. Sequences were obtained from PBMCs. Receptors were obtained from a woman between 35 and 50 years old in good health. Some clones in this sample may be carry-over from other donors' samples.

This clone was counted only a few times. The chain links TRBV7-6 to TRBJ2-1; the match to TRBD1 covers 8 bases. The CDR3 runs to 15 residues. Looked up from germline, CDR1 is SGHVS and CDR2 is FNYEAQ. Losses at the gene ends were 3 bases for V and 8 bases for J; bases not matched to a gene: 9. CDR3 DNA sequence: TGTGCCAGCAGCTTTAGGACAGGGTATGGGGATGAGCAGTTCTTC. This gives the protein CASSFRTGYGDEQFF.

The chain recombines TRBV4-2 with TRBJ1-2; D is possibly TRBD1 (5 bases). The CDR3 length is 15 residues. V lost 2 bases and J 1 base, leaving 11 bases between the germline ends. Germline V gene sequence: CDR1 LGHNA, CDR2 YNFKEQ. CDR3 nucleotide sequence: TGTGCCAGCAGCCAACCAGGGTTGGGTAACTATGGCTACACCTTC. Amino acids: CASSQPGLGNYGYTF.

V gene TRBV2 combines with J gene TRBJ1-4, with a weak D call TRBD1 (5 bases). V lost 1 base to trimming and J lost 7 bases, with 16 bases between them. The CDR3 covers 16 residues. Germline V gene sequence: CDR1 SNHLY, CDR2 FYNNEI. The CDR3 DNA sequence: TGTGCCAGCAGTGAAGTAGGACGGGGGAGGAGTGAAAAACTGTTTTTT. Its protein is CASSEVGRGRSEKLFF.

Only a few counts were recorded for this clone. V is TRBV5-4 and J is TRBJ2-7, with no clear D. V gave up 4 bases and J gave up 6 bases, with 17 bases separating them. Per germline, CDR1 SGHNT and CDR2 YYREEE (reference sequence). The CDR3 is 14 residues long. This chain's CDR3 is CASSPPSPGSEQYF. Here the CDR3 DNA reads TGTGCCAGCAGCCCACCAAGTCCAGGCTCCGAGCAGTACTTC.

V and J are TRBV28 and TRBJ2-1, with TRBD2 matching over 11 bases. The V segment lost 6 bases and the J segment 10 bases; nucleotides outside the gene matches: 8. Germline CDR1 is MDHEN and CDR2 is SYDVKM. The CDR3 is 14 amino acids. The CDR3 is CASRYLAGGLEQFF. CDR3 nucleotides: TGTGCCAGCAGATACCTAGCGGGAGGACTCGAGCAGTTCTTC.

CDR3 bases: TGTGCCAGCAGCTTAGCTGCCGGGAAAACCTACGAGCAGTACTTC. It encodes CASSLAAGKTYEQYF. The gene calls are TRBV7-9 and TRBJ2-5; TRBD2 might be the D (5 bases). The DNA end is more similar to TRBJ2-7, so the J call may be wrong. Germline V gene data show CDR1 as SEHNR and CDR2 as FQNEAQ (reference sequence). The CDR3 loop spans 15 amino acids.

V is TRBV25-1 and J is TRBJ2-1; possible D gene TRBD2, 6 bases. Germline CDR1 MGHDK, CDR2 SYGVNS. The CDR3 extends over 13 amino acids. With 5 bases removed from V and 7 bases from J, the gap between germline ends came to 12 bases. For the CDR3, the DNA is TGTGCCAGCAGTTCCGGGAGCTGGAATGAGCAGTTCTTC. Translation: CASSSGSWNEQFF. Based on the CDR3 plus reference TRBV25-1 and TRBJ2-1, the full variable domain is EADIYQTPRYLVIGTGKKITLECSQTMGHDKMYWYQQDPGMELHLIHYSYGVNSTEKGDLSSESTVSRIRTEHFPLTLESARPSHTSQYLCASSSGSWNEQFFGPGTRLTVL.

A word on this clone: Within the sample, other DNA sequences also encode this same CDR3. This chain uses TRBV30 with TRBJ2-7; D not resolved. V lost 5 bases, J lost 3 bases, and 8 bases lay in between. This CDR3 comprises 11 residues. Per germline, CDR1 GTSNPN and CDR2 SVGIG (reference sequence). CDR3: CAWSGGYEQYF. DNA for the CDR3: TGTGCCTGGTCCGGCGGCTACGAGCAGTACTTC. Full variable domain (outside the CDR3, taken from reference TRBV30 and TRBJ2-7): SQTIHQWPATLVQPVGSPLSLECTVEGTSNPNLYWYRQAAGRGLQLLFYSVGIGQISSEVPQNLSASRPQDRQFILSSKKLLLSDSGFYLCAWSGGYEQYFGPGTRLTVT.

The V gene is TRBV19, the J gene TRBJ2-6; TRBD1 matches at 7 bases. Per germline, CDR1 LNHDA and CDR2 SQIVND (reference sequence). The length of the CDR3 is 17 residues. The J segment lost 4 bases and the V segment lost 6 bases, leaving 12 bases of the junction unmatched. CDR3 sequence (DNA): TGTGCCAGTAGGACCCACACACAGGGGTTCGGGGCCAACGTCCTGACTTTC. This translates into CASRTHTQGFGANVLTF. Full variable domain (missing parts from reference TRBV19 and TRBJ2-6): DGGITQSPKYLFRKEGQNVTLSCEQNLNHDAMYWYRQDPGQGLRLIYYSQIVNDFQKGDIAEGYSVSREKKESFPLTVTSAQKNPTAFYLCASRTHTQGFGANVLTFGAGSRLTVL.

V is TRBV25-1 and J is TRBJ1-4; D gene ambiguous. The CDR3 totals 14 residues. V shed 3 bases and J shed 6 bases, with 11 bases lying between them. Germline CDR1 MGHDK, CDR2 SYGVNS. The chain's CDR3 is CASSDGRRYEKLFF. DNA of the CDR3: TGTGCCAGCAGTGATGGTAGGCGTTATGAAAAACTGTTTTTT.

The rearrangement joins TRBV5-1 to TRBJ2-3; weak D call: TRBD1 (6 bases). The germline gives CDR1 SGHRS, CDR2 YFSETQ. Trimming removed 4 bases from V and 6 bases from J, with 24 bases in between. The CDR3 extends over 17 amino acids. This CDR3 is CASSAGQNIDQSDTQYF. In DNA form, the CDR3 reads TGCGCCAGCAGCGCTGGACAGAATATCGATCAGTCGGATACGCAGTATTTT.

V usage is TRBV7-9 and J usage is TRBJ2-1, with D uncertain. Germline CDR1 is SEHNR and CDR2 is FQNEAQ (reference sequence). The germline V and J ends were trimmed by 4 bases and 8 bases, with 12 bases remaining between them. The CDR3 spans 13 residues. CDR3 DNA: TGTGCCAGCAGCTCGTCTAGAGGCCATGAGCAGTTCTTC. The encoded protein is CASSSSRGHEQFF.

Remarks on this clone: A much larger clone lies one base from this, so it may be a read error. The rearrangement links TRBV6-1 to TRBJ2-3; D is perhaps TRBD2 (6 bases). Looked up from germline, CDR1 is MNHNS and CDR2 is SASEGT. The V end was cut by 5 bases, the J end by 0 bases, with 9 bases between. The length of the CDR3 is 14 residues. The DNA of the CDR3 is TGTGCCAGCAGTCTCGGGGGTAGCACAGATACGCAGTATTTT. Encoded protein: CASSLGGSTDTQYF.

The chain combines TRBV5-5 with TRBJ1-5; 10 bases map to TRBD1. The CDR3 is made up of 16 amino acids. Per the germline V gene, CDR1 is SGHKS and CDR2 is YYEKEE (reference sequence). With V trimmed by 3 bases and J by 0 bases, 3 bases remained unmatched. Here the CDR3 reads CASSSGQGYSNQPQHF. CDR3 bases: TGTGCCAGCAGCTCGGGACAGGGGTATAGCAATCAGCCCCAGCATTTT.

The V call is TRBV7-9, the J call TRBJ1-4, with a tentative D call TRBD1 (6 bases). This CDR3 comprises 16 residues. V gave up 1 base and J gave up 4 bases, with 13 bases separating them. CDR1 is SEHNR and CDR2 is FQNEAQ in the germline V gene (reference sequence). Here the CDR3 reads CASSLDGQPFNEKLFF. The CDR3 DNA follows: TGTGCCAGCAGCTTAGATGGACAGCCTTTTAATGAAAAACTGTTTTTT. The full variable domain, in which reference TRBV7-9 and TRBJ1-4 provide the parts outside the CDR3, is DTGVSQNPRHKITKRGQNVTFRCDPISEHNRLYWYRQTLGQGPEFLTYFQNEAQLEKSRLLSDRFSAERPKGSFSTLEIQRTEQGDSAMYLCASSLDGQPFNEKLFFGSGTQLSVL.

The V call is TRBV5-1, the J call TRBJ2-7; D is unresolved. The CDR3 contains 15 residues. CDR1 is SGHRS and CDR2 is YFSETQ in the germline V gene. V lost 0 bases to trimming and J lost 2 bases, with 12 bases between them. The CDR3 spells CASSLDTQGPYEQYF. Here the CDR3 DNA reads TGCGCCAGCAGCTTGGACACCCAAGGGCCCTACGAGCAGTACTTC. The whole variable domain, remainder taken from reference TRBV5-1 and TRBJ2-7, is KAGVTQTPRYLIKTRGQQVTLSCSPISGHRSVSWYQQTPGQGLQFLFEYFSETQRNKGNFPGRFSGRQFSNSRSEMNVSTLELGDSALYLCASSLDTQGPYEQYFGPGTRLTVT.